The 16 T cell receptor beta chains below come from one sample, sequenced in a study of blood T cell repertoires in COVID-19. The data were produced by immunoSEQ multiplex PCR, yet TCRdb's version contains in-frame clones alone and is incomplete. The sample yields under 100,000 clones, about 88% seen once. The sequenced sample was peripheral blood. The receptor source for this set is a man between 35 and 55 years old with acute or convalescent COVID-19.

The CDR3 DNA reads TGTGCCAGCAGCCAAGAACGTGGAGGGGGCGTAGCCAAAAACATTCAGTACTTC. Residues: CASSQERGGGVAKNIQYF. The chain has TRBV3-1 (or the pseudogene TRBV3-2) and TRBJ2-4; D may be TRBD1 (7 bases). This CDR3 contains 18 residues. Germline-derived CDR1 and CDR2 are LGHDT and YNNKEL (reference sequence). The V gene lost 0 bases and the J gene lost 0 bases, with 15 bases spanning the gap.

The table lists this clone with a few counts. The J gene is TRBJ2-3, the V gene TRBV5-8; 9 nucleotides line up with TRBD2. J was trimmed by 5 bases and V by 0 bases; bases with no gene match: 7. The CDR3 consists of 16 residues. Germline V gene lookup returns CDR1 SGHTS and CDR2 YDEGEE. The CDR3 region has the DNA TGTGCCAGCAGCTTGGGGCGCGGGGGGGCCTTAGATACGCAGTATTTT. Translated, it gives CASSLGRGGALDTQYF.

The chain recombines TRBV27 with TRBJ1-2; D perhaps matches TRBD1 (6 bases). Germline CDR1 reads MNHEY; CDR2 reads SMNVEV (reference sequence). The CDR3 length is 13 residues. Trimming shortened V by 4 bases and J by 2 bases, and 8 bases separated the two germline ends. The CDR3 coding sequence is TGTGCCAGCAGTTCCCAGGGGAACTATGGCTACACCTTC. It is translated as CASSSQGNYGYTF.

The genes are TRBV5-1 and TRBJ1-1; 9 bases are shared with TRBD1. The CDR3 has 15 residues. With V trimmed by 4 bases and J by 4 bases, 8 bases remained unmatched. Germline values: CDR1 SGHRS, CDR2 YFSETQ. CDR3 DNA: TGCGCCAGCAGCCCCTTGACAGGGGGTAGCACTGAAGCTTTCTTT. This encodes CASSPLTGGSTEAFF.

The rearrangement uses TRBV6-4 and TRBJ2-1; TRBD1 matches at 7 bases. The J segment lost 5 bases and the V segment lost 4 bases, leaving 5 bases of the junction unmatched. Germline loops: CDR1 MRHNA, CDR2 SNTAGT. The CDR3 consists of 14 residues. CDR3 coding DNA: TGTGCCAGCAGTGTTGGACAGGCTAACAATGAGCAGTTCTTC. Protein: CASSVGQANNEQFF.

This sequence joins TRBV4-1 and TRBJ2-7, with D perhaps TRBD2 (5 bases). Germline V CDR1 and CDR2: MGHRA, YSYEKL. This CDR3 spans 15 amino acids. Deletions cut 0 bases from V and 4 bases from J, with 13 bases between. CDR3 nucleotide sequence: TGCGCCAGCAGCCAAGATGGCGGTCTAGCATACGAGCAGTACTTC. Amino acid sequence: CASSQDGGLAYEQYF.

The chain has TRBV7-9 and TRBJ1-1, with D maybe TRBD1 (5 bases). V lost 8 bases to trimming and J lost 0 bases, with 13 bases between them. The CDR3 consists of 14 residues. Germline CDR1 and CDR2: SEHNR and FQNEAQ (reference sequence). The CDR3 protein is CASDWKGMNTEAFF. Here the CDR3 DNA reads TGTGCCAGCGACTGGAAGGGGATGAACACTGAAGCTTTCTTT. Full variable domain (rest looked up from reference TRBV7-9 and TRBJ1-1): DTGVSQNPRHKITKRGQNVTFRCDPISEHNRLYWYRQTLGQGPEFLTYFQNEAQLEKSRLLSDRFSAERPKGSFSTLEIQRTEQGDSAMYLCASDWKGMNTEAFFGQGTRLTVV.

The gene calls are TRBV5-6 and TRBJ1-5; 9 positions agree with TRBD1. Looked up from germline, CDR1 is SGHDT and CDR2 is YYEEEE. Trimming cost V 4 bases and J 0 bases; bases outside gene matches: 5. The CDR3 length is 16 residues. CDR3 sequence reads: CASSTGTGTSNQPQHF. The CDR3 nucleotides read TGTGCCAGCAGCACGGGGACAGGGACTAGCAATCAGCCCCAGCATTTT.

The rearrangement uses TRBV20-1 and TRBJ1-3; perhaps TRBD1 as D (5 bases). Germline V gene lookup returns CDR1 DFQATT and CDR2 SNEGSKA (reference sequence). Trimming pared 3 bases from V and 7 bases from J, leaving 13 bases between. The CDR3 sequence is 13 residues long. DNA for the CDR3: TGCAGTGCTAGTGGCAGGGTACGGAACACCATATATTTT. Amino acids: CSASGRVRNTIYF.

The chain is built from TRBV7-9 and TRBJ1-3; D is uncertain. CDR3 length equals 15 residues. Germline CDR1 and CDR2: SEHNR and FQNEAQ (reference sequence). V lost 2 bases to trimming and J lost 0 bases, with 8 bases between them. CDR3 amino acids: CASSLPASSGNTIYF. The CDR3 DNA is TGTGCCAGCAGCTTACCAGCGAGCTCTGGAAACACCATATATTTT. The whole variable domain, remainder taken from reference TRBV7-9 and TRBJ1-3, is DTGVSQNPRHKITKRGQNVTFRCDPISEHNRLYWYRQTLGQGPEFLTYFQNEAQLEKSRLLSDRFSAERPKGSFSTLEIQRTEQGDSAMYLCASSLPASSGNTIYFGEGSWLTVV.

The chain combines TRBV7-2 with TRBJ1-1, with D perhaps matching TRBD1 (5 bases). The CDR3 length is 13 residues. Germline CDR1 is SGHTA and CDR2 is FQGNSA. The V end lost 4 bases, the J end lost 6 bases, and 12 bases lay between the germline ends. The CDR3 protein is CASSSPPRAEAFF. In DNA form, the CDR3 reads TGTGCCAGCAGCTCCCCCCCCAGGGCTGAAGCTTTCTTT.

The CDR3 protein is CASSFRDGEKLFF. DNA for the CDR3: TGTGCCAGCAGCTTTCGGGATGGAGAAAAACTGTTTTTT. The chain is built from TRBV6-5 and TRBJ1-4; D gene ambiguous. Germline V gives CDR1 MNHEY, CDR2 SVGAGI. The CDR3 totals 13 residues. The V gene lost 6 bases and the J gene lost 8 bases, with 13 bases spanning the gap.

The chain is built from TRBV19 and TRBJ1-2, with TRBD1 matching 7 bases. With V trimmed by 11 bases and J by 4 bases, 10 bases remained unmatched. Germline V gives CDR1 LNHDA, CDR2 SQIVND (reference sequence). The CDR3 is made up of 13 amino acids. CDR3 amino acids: CASNRDRAYGYTF. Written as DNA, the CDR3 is TGTGCCTCGAACCGTGACAGGGCCTATGGCTACACCTTC.

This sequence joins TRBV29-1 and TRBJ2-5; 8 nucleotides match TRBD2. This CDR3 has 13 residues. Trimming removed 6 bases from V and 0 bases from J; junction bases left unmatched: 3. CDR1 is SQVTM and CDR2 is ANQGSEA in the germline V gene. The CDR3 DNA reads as TGCAGCGTCTCCGGGGGGGACCAAGAGACCCAGTACTTC. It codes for CSVSGGDQETQYF.

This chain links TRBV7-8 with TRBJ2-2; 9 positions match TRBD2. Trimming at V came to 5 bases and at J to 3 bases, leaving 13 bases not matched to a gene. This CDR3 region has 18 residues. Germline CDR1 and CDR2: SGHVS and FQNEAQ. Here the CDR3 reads CASSTETRTSAHTGELFF. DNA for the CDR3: TGTGCCAGCAGCACAGAAACAAGGACTAGCGCCCACACCGGGGAGCTGTTTTTT.

CDR3 DNA: TGTGCCAGCAGTGACCAGGGACTCTATGGCTACACCTTC. Amino acids: CASSDQGLYGYTF. J is TRBJ1-2 and V is TRBV6-2 or TRBV6-3; perhaps TRBD1 as D (5 bases). The V end lost 5 bases, the J end lost 4 bases, and 11 bases lay between the germline ends. Germline CDR1 is MNHEY and CDR2 is SVGEGT. This CDR3 comprises 13 residues.